The rows below give T cell receptor beta chains drawn from one sample of a study of identifying expanded T cells in peripheral blood. Produced via immunoSEQ multiplex PCR; TCRdb's table is partial and in-frame only. The table shows under 130,000 clones, with 80% to 90% occurring only once. The sequencing input was blood. The source is a person between 18 and 69 years old in good health. CDR3s include the opening cysteine and the closing phenylalanine or tryptophan. Each record gives: D gene, CDR3 length, J gene, V gene, clone size, CDR3 protein, CDR3 DNA. The D gene is left open where the match is weak. Some rows mark clone size as missing; the rest say once, few, many or name a class of expanded clone.

.,15,TRBJ2-3,TRBV12-1,.,CASSFGTGWLDTQYF,TGTGCCAGCAGCTTTGGGACAGGGTGGCTAGATACGCAGTATTTT
.,13,TRBJ2-2,TRBV2,.,CASRTENTGELFF,TGTGCCAGTAGGACAGAGAACACCGGGGAGCTGTTTTTT
TRBD2,15,TRBJ2-2,TRBV4-3,.,CASSQTGGHTGELFF,TGCGCCAGCAGCCAGACGGGGGGGCACACCGGGGAGCTGTTTTTT
TRBD1,17,TRBJ2-7,TRBV5-6,.,CASSFDREFAPSYEQYF,TGTGCCAGCAGCTTCGACAGGGAATTTGCCCCCTCCTACGAGCAGTACTTC
.,18,TRBJ1-1,TRBV2,.,CASSRRPPGAVMNTEAFF,TGTGCCAGCAGCCGGCGACCCCCTGGGGCAGTCATGAACACTGAAGCTTTCTTT
.,13,TRBJ2-5,TRBV27,once,CASSLGAGETQYF,TGTGCCAGCAGTTTGGGGGCTGGGGAGACCCAGTACTTC
.,21,TRBJ2-1,TRBV9,.,CASSVPSGPNKFPSSYNEQFF,TGTGCCAGCAGCGTTCCCTCGGGGCCGAACAAGTTTCCGAGCTCCTACAATGAGCAGTTCTTC
TRBD1,14,TRBJ1-2,TRBV5-6,.,CASSPGQGSYGYTF,TGTGCCAGCAGCCCAGGACAGGGATCCTATGGCTACACCTTC
.,15,TRBJ2-7,TRBV4-3,.,CASSQDLLSPYEQYF,TGCGCCAGCAGCCAAGACCTACTGTCTCCCTACGAGCAGTACTTC
.,14,TRBJ1-4,TRBV28,.,CASSFGPVSEKLFF,TGTGCCAGCAGCTTTGGCCCCGTCAGCGAAAAACTGTTTTTT